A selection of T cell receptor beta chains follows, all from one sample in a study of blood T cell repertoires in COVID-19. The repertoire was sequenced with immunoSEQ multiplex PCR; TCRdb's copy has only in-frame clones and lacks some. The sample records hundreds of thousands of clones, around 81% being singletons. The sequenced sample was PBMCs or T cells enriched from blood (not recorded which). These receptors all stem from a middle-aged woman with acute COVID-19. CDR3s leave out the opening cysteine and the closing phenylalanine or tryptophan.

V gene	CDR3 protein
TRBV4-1	ASSQEARREQY
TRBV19	ASSIFQEGNYGYT
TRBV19	ATRPGGRHNQPQH
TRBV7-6	ASSPARTSGSYEQY
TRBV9	ASSKTGMTTGELF
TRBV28	ASRSLTPRETQY
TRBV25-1	ASSEYKTGGYLNTEAF
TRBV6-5	ASSRQGGEKLF
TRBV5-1	ASSLGQGGEKLF
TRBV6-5	ASSSTGGFYEQY
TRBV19	ASMASSGNTIY
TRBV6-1	ASSEYDRGSYEQY
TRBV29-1	SVAGQGAQPQH
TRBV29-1	SVTPGTGNQPQH
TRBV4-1	ASDRGHKIPSFANVLT
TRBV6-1	ASSETLAGGEQF
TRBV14	ASSQGTQGRTDTQY
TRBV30	AWSVRLAGYEQY
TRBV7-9	ASSSLGKGQGSYEQY
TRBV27	ASSRASAGGEKLF
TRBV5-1	ASSLSVLAGTLSNIQY
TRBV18	ASSPNSGRSNEKLF
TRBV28	ASSKGLPVSSYNEQF
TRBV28	ASNQGGSETQY
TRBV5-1	ASSYTPGLAGVLGVSTDTQY
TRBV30	AGGVVGRAF
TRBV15	ATSRDGRGGYT
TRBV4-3	ASSQDLPGGVKNEQF
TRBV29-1	SVLSGRAQETQY
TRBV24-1	ATSASQSNEKLF
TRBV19	ASSILVGTEAF
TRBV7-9	ASSLDQGASTNEKLF
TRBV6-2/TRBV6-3	ASSYSSGTNIQY
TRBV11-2	ASSLGRLLNYGYT
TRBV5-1	ASSLTGGRMNTEAF
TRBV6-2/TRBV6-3	ASSLTSGRTDTQY
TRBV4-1	ASSHSGQSSGNTIY
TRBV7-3	ASSPNPGQGGEYGYT